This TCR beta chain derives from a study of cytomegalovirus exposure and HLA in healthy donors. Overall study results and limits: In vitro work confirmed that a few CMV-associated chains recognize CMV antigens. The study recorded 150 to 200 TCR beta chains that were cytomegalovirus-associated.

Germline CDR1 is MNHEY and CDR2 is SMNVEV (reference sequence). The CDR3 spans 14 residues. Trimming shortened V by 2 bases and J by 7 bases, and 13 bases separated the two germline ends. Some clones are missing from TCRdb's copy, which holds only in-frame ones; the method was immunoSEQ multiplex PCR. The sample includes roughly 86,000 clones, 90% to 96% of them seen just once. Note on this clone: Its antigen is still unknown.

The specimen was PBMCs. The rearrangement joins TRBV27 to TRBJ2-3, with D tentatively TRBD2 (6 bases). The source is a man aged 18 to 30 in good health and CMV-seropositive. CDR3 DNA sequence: TGTGCCAGCAGTTTAGGGGACTCTGGCTATACGCAGTATTTT. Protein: CASSLGDSGYTQYF.